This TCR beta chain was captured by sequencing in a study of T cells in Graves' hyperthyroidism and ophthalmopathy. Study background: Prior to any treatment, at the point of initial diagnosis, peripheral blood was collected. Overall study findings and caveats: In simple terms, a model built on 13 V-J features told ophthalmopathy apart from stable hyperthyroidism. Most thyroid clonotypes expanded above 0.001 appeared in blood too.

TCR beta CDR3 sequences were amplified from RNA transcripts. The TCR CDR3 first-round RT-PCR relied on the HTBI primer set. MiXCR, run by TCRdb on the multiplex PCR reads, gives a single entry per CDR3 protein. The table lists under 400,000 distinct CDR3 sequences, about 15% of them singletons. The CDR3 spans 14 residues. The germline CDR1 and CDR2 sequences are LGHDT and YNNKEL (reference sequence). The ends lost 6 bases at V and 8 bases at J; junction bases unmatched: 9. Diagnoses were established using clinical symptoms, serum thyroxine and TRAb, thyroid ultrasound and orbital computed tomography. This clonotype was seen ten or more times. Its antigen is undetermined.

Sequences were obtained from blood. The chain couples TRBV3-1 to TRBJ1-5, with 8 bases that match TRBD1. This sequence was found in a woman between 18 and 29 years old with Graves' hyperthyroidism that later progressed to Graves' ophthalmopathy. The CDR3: CASSPDRDAEPQHF. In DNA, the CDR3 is TGTGCCAGCAGTCCGGACAGGGATGCAGAGCCCCAGCATTTT.